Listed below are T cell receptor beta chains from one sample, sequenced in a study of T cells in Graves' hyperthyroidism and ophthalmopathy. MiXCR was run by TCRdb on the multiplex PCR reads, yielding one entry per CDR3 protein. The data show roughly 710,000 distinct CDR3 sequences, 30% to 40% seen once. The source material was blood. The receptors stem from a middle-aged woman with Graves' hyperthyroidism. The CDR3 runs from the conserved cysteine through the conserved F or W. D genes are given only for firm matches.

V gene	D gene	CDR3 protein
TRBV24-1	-	CATSDLVRGETQYF
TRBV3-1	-	CASSQDEGNYTF
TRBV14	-	CASSRDSYNEQYF
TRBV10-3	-	CASSDTRRTAYEQYF
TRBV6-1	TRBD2	CASTLAGGPSYEQYF
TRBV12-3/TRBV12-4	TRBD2	CASSFGSSGGTQYF
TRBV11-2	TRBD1	CASSSGQNEKLFF
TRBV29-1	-	CSVEVWGKGEKLFF
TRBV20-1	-	CSARGGFGDSPLHF
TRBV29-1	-	CSVPLGGWETQYF
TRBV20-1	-	CSARGFTGNTEAFF
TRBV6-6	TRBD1	CASTEFQGGGYTF
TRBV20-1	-	CSAEGFNYGYTF
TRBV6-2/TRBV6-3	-	CASSYSTGVNQPQHF